A selection of T cell receptor beta chains follows, all from one sample in a study of cytomegalovirus exposure and HLA in healthy donors. This table comes from immunoSEQ multiplex PCR, and its TCRdb copy is limited to in-frame clones, with some not included. The repertoire holds roughly 120,000 clones, with approximately 80% as singletons. The sample consisted of PBMCs. The receptors stem from a middle-aged man in good health and CMV-seronegative. Each CDR3 is given with its conserved first and last residue. A D gene is named only where the DNA matches it firmly. Expanded clones are given a class, and other clones once, few, many or no size at all.

d_call j_call v_call clone_size cdr3_nt cdr3_aa
TRBD2 TRBJ2-7 TRBV19 - TGTGCCAGTAGTATTATTAGCGGGAGCTACGAGCAGTACTTC CASSIISGSYEQYF
TRBD2 TRBJ2-3 TRBV29-1 - TGCAGCGTTGTACATCAAAAGCCCACTAGCGGGAGTGGGGGCACAGATACGCAGTATTTT CSVVHQKPTSGSGGTDTQYF
- TRBJ1-6 TRBV19 few TGTGCCAGTAGTATCCCAGGATCACCCCTCCACTTT CASSIPGSPLHF
TRBD1 TRBJ2-5 TRBV7-8 - TGTGCCAGCAGCTTAGTGCGGAACAGGGGGCGCGGAGAGACCCAGTACTTC CASSLVRNRGRGETQYF
- TRBJ2-1 TRBV6-6 - TGTGCCAGCAGTTCAGGCAATGAGCAGTTCTTC CASSSGNEQFF
- TRBJ2-1 TRBV5-4 - TGTGCCAGCAGCTTGGCCCGACGGGAGATCGGAAATGAGCAGTTCTTC CASSLARREIGNEQFF
- TRBJ1-5 TRBV30 - TGTGCCTTTGAGGGCAGCCAGGATCAGCCCCAGCATTTT CAFEGSQDQPQHF
- TRBJ2-7 TRBV5-4 - TGTGCCAGCAGCGATAGGACAGAGGGCTACGAGCAGTACTTC CASSDRTEGYEQYF
- TRBJ1-6 TRBV27 - TGTGCCAGCAGTTTAACCCAGGGTCTTAATTCACCCCTCCACTTT CASSLTQGLNSPLHF
TRBD2 TRBJ2-5 TRBV4-3 - TGCGCCAGCAGCCATGGTTGGGGTAGCGGGCAAGAGACCCAGTACTTC CASSHGWGSGQETQYF
- TRBJ2-6 TRBV18 - TGTGCCAGCTCACCAGGGCTCTCTGGGGCCAACGGCCTGACTTTC CASSPGLSGANGLTF
- TRBJ2-5 TRBV18 - TGTGCCAGCTCACCTAAACAAGAGACCCAGTACTTC CASSPKQETQYF
- TRBJ1-1 TRBV6-1 - TGTGCCAGCAGTGCCACATTCATGAACACTGAAGCTTTCTTT CASSATFMNTEAFF
- TRBJ1-1 TRBV30 - TGTGCCTGTCGTCCCTTGGGGGGGTTGGAGACTTTCTTT CACRPLGGLETFF
- TRBJ2-1 TRBV9 - TGTGCCAGCAGCGTAGGAGGGGGGGAGGTGTCCTACAATGAGCAGTTCTTC CASSVGGGEVSYNEQFF
- TRBJ1-1 TRBV10-2 - TGCGCCGTCACCGGGACACCGAACACTGAAGCTTTCTTT CAVTGTPNTEAFF
- TRBJ1-5 TRBV28 - TGTGCCAGCTGGGGCACCAGCAATCAGCCCCAGCATTTT CASWGTSNQPQHF
- TRBJ2-3 TRBV19 - TGTGCCAGTAGTATATGGACAGTTAGCACAGATACGCAGTATTTT CASSIWTVSTDTQYF
- TRBJ1-2 TRBV5-6 - TGTGCCAGCAGCTTCGCAGGGGATTATGGCTACACCTTC CASSFAGDYGYTF
TRBD1 TRBJ1-2 TRBV7-2 - TGTGCCAGCAGCTTAGTCACAGGGGGTCAATATGGCTACACCTTC CASSLVTGGQYGYTF
TRBD2 TRBJ2-7 TRBV6-5 - TGTGCCAGCAGCACCGGGACTAGCGGGAGGTTCGAGCAGTACTTC CASSTGTSGRFEQYF
- TRBJ2-7 TRBV18 - TGTGCCAGCTCACCCGGGGATGGCGAGCAGTACTTC CASSPGDGEQYF
- TRBJ1-1 TRBV19 - TGTGCCAGTAGTATTGGCACAGGGAGGGACACTGAAGCTTTCTTT CASSIGTGRDTEAFF
- TRBJ1-1 TRBV9 - TGTGCCAGCAGCGTAGCGCCCCAGGCTGAAGCTTTCTTT CASSVAPQAEAFF
- TRBJ1-2 TRBV15 - TGTGCCACCAGCAGAGTCGGTAGAAGTTACACCTTC CATSRVGRSYTF